This TCR beta chain appears in the sequencing data of a study of T-cell reconstitution after alpha-beta-depleted transplantation in children. Using unique molecular identifiers, the investigators prepared the TCRbeta library. TCRdb itself ran the PCR reads through MiXCR, one entry per CDR3 protein. The sample shows 490,000 or so distinct CDR3 sequences, approximately 12% of them seen only once. This clonotype is judged medium-sized (0.01 to 0.1%). With 5 bases removed from V and 9 bases from J, the gap between germline ends came to 13 bases. This CDR3 is built from 13 residues. This sample comprised PBMCs from the stem cell graft donor, obtained from the stem cell graft. The receptor's source is a human donor who donated a stem cell graft to a child with combined immunodeficiency. The rearrangement uses TRBV12-3 or TRBV12-4 and TRBJ2-2; D remains unclear. CDR3 DNA: TGTGCCAGCAGTCCCCAGTACGCGTGGGAGCTGTTTTTT. Amino acids: CASSPQYAWELFF.